Many counts were recorded for the clone carrying this T cell receptor beta chain. TCRdb analysed the PCR reads with MiXCR anew, one entry per CDR3 protein. The table lists some 320,000 distinct CDR3 sequences, about 21% of them singletons, with approximately 0.8% in the top ten. This record comes from a study of molecular identifiers for immune sequencing clone quantification. A CD8+CD4-CCR7+CD45RA+ phenotype served as the sorting definition for naive CD8 T cells. The germline CDR1 and CDR2 sequences are MGHRA and YSYEKL. The CDR3 consists of 16 residues. Trimming pared 1 base from V and 4 bases from J, leaving 16 bases between.

The source is a human donor in good health. Some libraries in this study had Jurkat cell RNA spiked in. The source material was naive CD8+ T cells from blood, with Jurkat cell RNA spiked in. Subset meaning: FACS-sorted CD8+CD4-CCR7+CD45RA+ naive T cells. The gene calls are TRBV4-1 and TRBJ1-2, with a weak D call TRBD1 (5 bases). CDR3 nucleotides: TGCGCCAGCAGCCAAGTCACGCAGGGTCTGTTCTATGGCTACACCTTC. Encoded protein: CASSQVTQGLFYGYTF.